This T cell receptor beta chain comes out of a study of blood T cell repertoires in COVID-19. Study-level information: T cells, B-cell-depleted T cells, or PBMCs provided the cDNA or gDNA that served as material.

The germline V gene has CDR1 MDHEN and CDR2 SYDVKM. The V gene end was trimmed by 5 bases and the J gene end by 4 bases; junction bases not matched to a gene: 9. This CDR3 has 16 amino acids. Generated by immunoSEQ multiplex PCR, the TCRdb table keeps only in-frame clones and is missing some. The table has approximately 360,000 clones, approximately 88% seen once. The rearrangement links TRBV28 to TRBJ2-1; 9 bases match TRBD1. The origin of this receptor is a man in his forties with acute or convalescent COVID-19. Sequences were obtained from peripheral blood. The CDR3 coding sequence is TGTGCCAGCAGTACTCGGACAGGGGCCCCATACAATGAGCAGTTCTTC. This encodes CASSTRTGAPYNEQFF.